This T cell receptor beta chain is drawn from a study of metastatic and nonmetastatic thyroid tumors. Whole-study context: Peripheral blood and tumor or nodule samples from malignant and benign thyroid patients were compared.

By proportion, this clone is medium-sized. What it binds is unknown. The CDR3 length is 13 residues. Between the trimmed V and J ends, which lost 2 bases and 5 bases, there was a span of 10 bases. CDR1 is SGHAT and CDR2 is FQNNGV in the germline V gene. All patients reached thyroid surgery having received no treatment beforehand. General study points: As reported, TCR beta diversity in blood and tumor was significantly higher in malignant thyroid tumors than in benign nodules.

TCRdb ran MiXCR on the PCR reads. Of approximately 29,000 clones in the sample, roughly 15% are singletons; the top ten hold 4% to 5%. This clonotype originated in a female donor with papillary thyroid cancer or a benign thyroid nodule (not recorded which). Some clones in this sample may be carry-over from other donors' samples. The chain combines TRBV11-2 with TRBJ2-7; D is undetermined. The source material was blood. The CDR3 here is CASSLINPHEQYF. CDR3 DNA: TGTGCCAGCAGCTTAATTAATCCTCACGAGCAGTACTTC.